These T cell receptor beta chains were read from a single sample in a study of shared clonotypes between healthy human individuals. Here immunoSEQ multiplex PCR was the method, and the copy in TCRdb shows in-frame clones only, minus some. This sample has about 1,500,000 clones; more than 95% occur once, and the top ten carry about 1.2%. Sequenced: naive CD4+ T cells sorted from blood. The receptors here all came from a man aged 30 to 45 in good health. The CDR3 runs from the conserved cysteine through the conserved F or W. The D gene is left open where the match is weak. Size values are once, few and many counts, or a class for expanded clones, and some rows have none.

cdr3_length: 15; v_call: TRBV5-1; j_call: TRBJ2-5; clone_size: .; d_call: TRBD1; cdr3_aa: CASRRTGRDQETQYF; cdr3_nt: TGCGCCAGCCGTAGGACAGGGCGAGATCAAGAGACCCAGTACTTC
cdr3_length: 16; v_call: TRBV27; j_call: TRBJ2-5; clone_size: .; d_call: .; cdr3_aa: CASSPNGRVIQETQYF; cdr3_nt: TGTGCCAGCAGCCCTAATGGTCGGGTAATACAAGAGACCCAGTACTTC
cdr3_length: 14; v_call: TRBV5-1; j_call: TRBJ2-5; clone_size: once; d_call: .; cdr3_aa: CASSLGGAVETQYF; cdr3_nt: TGCGCCAGCAGCTTGGGGGGGGCGGTCGAGACCCAGTACTTC
cdr3_length: 15; v_call: TRBV5-1; j_call: TRBJ2-1; clone_size: .; d_call: .; cdr3_aa: CASSTSGGAYNEQFF; cdr3_nt: TGCGCCAGCAGCACGTCAGGGGGGGCCTACAATGAGCAGTTCTTC
cdr3_length: 15; v_call: TRBV18; j_call: TRBJ2-1; clone_size: .; d_call: .; cdr3_aa: CASSPFPVGANEQFF; cdr3_nt: TGTGCCAGCTCACCTTTCCCAGTAGGGGCCAATGAGCAGTTCTTC
cdr3_length: 14; v_call: TRBV10-3; j_call: TRBJ2-7; clone_size: .; d_call: .; cdr3_aa: CAIRGAGRSYEQYF; cdr3_nt: TGTGCCATCAGAGGAGCGGGCAGATCCTACGAGCAGTACTTC
cdr3_length: 16; v_call: TRBV13; j_call: TRBJ2-7; clone_size: few; d_call: TRBD2; cdr3_aa: CASSLQLAGGYYEQYF; cdr3_nt: TGTGCCAGCAGCTTACAACTAGCGGGAGGATACTACGAGCAGTACTTC
cdr3_length: 14; v_call: TRBV6-6; j_call: TRBJ2-7; clone_size: .; d_call: TRBD2; cdr3_aa: CASSQTSGAYEQYF; cdr3_nt: TGTGCCAGCAGCCAGACTAGCGGGGCTTACGAGCAGTACTTC
cdr3_length: 17; v_call: TRBV27; j_call: TRBJ1-5; clone_size: .; d_call: .; cdr3_aa: CASSPGGGRIRNQPQHF; cdr3_nt: TGTGCCAGCAGTCCCGGGGGGGGGAGAATTCGCAATCAGCCCCAGCATTTT
cdr3_length: 10; v_call: TRBV28; j_call: TRBJ2-7; clone_size: .; d_call: .; cdr3_aa: CASSFGEQYF; cdr3_nt: TGTGCCAGCAGTTTTGGCGAGCAGTACTTC
cdr3_length: 15; v_call: TRBV5-1; j_call: TRBJ2-7; clone_size: .; d_call: TRBD2; cdr3_aa: CASSRGASGSHEQYF; cdr3_nt: TGCGCCAGCAGCCGGGGGGCTAGCGGGAGTCACGAGCAGTACTTC
cdr3_length: 16; v_call: TRBV28; j_call: TRBJ1-1; clone_size: .; d_call: .; cdr3_aa: CASREHGGPMNTEAFF; cdr3_nt: TGTGCCAGCAGGGAACATGGGGGCCCAATGAACACTGAAGCTTTCTTT
cdr3_length: 16; v_call: TRBV5-1; j_call: TRBJ1-1; clone_size: .; d_call: TRBD1; cdr3_aa: CASGKLTGEGNTEAFF; cdr3_nt: TGCGCCAGCGGAAAATTAACAGGGGAAGGGAACACTGAAGCTTTCTTT
cdr3_length: 16; v_call: TRBV4-3; j_call: TRBJ1-1; clone_size: .; d_call: TRBD1; cdr3_aa: CASSQVGEGANTEAFF; cdr3_nt: TGCGCCAGCAGCCAAGTAGGCGAGGGGGCGAACACTGAAGCTTTCTTT
cdr3_length: 14; v_call: TRBV28; j_call: TRBJ1-2; clone_size: .; d_call: TRBD1; cdr3_aa: CASSTNRGNYGYTF; cdr3_nt: TGTGCCAGCAGCACTAACAGGGGAAACTATGGCTACACCTTC
cdr3_length: 15; v_call: TRBV5-1; j_call: TRBJ2-7; clone_size: .; d_call: .; cdr3_aa: CASSYRGGGADEQYF; cdr3_nt: TGCGCCAGCAGCTACCGAGGTGGGGGGGCCGACGAGCAGTACTTC
cdr3_length: 14; v_call: TRBV5-1; j_call: TRBJ2-3; clone_size: .; d_call: TRBD1; cdr3_aa: CASSPNRGSDTQYF; cdr3_nt: TGCGCCAGCAGCCCGAACAGGGGATCAGATACGCAGTATTTT
cdr3_length: 13; v_call: TRBV25-1; j_call: TRBJ1-1; clone_size: once; d_call: .; cdr3_aa: CASRWETNTEAFF; cdr3_nt: TGTGCCAGCAGGTGGGAAACGAACACTGAAGCTTTCTTT
cdr3_length: 15; v_call: TRBV6-5; j_call: TRBJ2-3; clone_size: .; d_call: .; cdr3_aa: CASSQTGKSTDTQYF; cdr3_nt: TGTGCCAGCAGTCAAACAGGGAAAAGCACAGATACGCAGTATTTT
cdr3_length: 15; v_call: TRBV5-6; j_call: TRBJ2-3; clone_size: .; d_call: .; cdr3_aa: CASSLRQVQVATQYF; cdr3_nt: TGTGCCAGCAGCCTAAGACAAGTACAGGTTGCTACGCAGTATTTT
cdr3_length: 13; v_call: TRBV15; j_call: TRBJ2-1; clone_size: .; d_call: TRBD1; cdr3_aa: CATRTGSYNEQFF; cdr3_nt: TGTGCCACCAGGACAGGGTCCTACAATGAGCAGTTCTTC
cdr3_length: 15; v_call: TRBV11-3; j_call: TRBJ2-1; clone_size: .; d_call: .; cdr3_aa: CASSLGQGGYNEQFF; cdr3_nt: TGTGCCAGCAGCTTAGGACAGGGAGGATACAATGAGCAGTTCTTC
cdr3_length: 16; v_call: TRBV18; j_call: TRBJ1-3; clone_size: .; d_call: .; cdr3_aa: CASSPQGSGSGNTIYF; cdr3_nt: TGTGCCAGCTCACCACAGGGGTCAGGCTCTGGAAACACCATATATTTT
cdr3_length: 17; v_call: TRBV12-5; j_call: TRBJ1-3; clone_size: .; d_call: .; cdr3_aa: CASGLVGLGISGNTIYF; cdr3_nt: TGTGCTAGTGGTTTGGTAGGGCTCGGAATCTCTGGAAACACCATATATTTT
cdr3_length: 15; v_call: TRBV18; j_call: TRBJ2-3; clone_size: .; d_call: .; cdr3_aa: CASSRSGLSTDTQYF; cdr3_nt: TGTGCCAGCTCTCGAAGCGGACTTAGCACAGATACGCAGTATTTT
cdr3_length: 13; v_call: TRBV5-1; j_call: TRBJ2-7; clone_size: .; d_call: .; cdr3_aa: CASSLGQDYEQYF; cdr3_nt: TGCGCCAGCAGCTTGGGACAGGATTACGAGCAGTACTTC
cdr3_length: 15; v_call: TRBV2; j_call: TRBJ1-2; clone_size: .; d_call: .; cdr3_aa: CASSKDKPGPYGYTF; cdr3_nt: TGTGCCAGCAGTAAGGACAAGCCCGGACCCTATGGCTACACCTTC
cdr3_length: 14; v_call: TRBV9; j_call: TRBJ2-1; clone_size: .; d_call: .; cdr3_aa: CASSVVGVNDEQFF; cdr3_nt: TGTGCCAGCAGCGTAGTAGGGGTTAACGATGAGCAGTTCTTC
cdr3_length: 15; v_call: TRBV30; j_call: TRBJ1-5; clone_size: .; d_call: .; cdr3_aa: CAWSGAQLSNQPQHF; cdr3_nt: TGTGCCTGGAGTGGAGCTCAGCTCAGCAATCAGCCCCAGCATTTT
cdr3_length: 14; v_call: TRBV6-6; j_call: TRBJ1-5; clone_size: .; d_call: TRBD1; cdr3_aa: CASTGTGGRQPQHF; cdr3_nt: TGTGCCAGCACCGGGACAGGGGGCCGACAGCCCCAGCATTTT
cdr3_length: 14; v_call: TRBV5-1; j_call: TRBJ2-2; clone_size: .; d_call: TRBD1; cdr3_aa: CASSVTGVAGELFF; cdr3_nt: TGCGCCAGCAGCGTGACAGGGGTGGCCGGGGAGCTGTTTTTT
cdr3_length: 16; v_call: TRBV9; j_call: TRBJ2-3; clone_size: .; d_call: TRBD2; cdr3_aa: CASSVASSGRTDTQYF; cdr3_nt: TGTGCCAGCAGCGTAGCTTCTAGCGGGAGGACAGATACGCAGTATTTT
cdr3_length: 14; v_call: TRBV7-8; j_call: TRBJ2-2; clone_size: .; d_call: .; cdr3_aa: CASSHRRVGGELFF; cdr3_nt: TGTGCCAGCAGCCACCGCAGGGTAGGCGGGGAGCTGTTTTTT
cdr3_length: 17; v_call: TRBV10-3; j_call: TRBJ2-2; clone_size: .; d_call: TRBD2; cdr3_aa: CAISPSTGTSWTGELFF; cdr3_nt: TGTGCCATCAGCCCCTCCACCGGGACTAGTTGGACCGGGGAGCTGTTTTTT
cdr3_length: 15; v_call: TRBV19; j_call: TRBJ1-5; clone_size: .; d_call: .; cdr3_aa: CASSIGRQGNQPQHF; cdr3_nt: TGTGCCAGTAGTATAGGCCGACAGGGCAATCAGCCCCAGCATTTT
cdr3_length: 15; v_call: TRBV28; j_call: TRBJ2-2; clone_size: .; d_call: .; cdr3_aa: CASSVIVGVGGELFF; cdr3_nt: TGTGCCAGCAGTGTTATTGTGGGGGTAGGCGGGGAGCTGTTTTTT
cdr3_length: 16; v_call: TRBV11-3; j_call: TRBJ1-1; clone_size: .; d_call: TRBD1; cdr3_aa: CASSLGGTGPNTEAFF; cdr3_nt: TGTGCCAGCAGCTTAGGGGGGACAGGGCCGAACACTGAAGCTTTCTTT
cdr3_length: 15; v_call: TRBV18; j_call: TRBJ2-7; clone_size: .; d_call: TRBD1; cdr3_aa: CASSPRDRGFGEQYF; cdr3_nt: TGTGCCAGCTCACCACGGGACAGGGGGTTCGGGGAGCAGTACTTC
cdr3_length: 12; v_call: TRBV6-1; j_call: TRBJ2-7; clone_size: .; d_call: .; cdr3_aa: CASGALDLEQYF; cdr3_nt: TGTGCCAGCGGGGCCCTAGACCTGGAGCAGTACTTC
cdr3_length: 14; v_call: TRBV28; j_call: TRBJ1-1; clone_size: .; d_call: TRBD1; cdr3_aa: CASSTGGRNTEAFF; cdr3_nt: TGTGCCAGCTCGACAGGGGGCCGGAACACTGAAGCTTTCTTT
cdr3_length: 12; v_call: TRBV28; j_call: TRBJ1-1; clone_size: .; d_call: .; cdr3_aa: CASSVKNTEAFF; cdr3_nt: TGTGCCAGCAGTGTGAAGAACACTGAAGCTTTCTTT